This entry lists 26 T cell receptor beta chains sequenced from one sample in a study of radiotherapy plus CTLA-4 blockade in lung cancer. Here immunoSEQ multiplex PCR was the method, and the copy in TCRdb shows in-frame clones only, minus some. The table has more than 65,000 clones, 75% to 90% seen once; the top ten hold 0.82%. The specimen was peripheral blood, collected from a patient treated with radiotherapy plus ipilimumab. Receptors were obtained from a human donor with non-small cell lung cancer who had stable disease on radiotherapy plus ipilimumab.

The chain couples TRBV5-4 to TRBJ2-2; 12 positions match TRBD2. The CDR3 length is 15 residues. Trimming cost V 7 bases and J 5 bases; bases outside gene matches: 6. Germline assignment: CDR1 SGHNT and CDR2 YYREEE (reference sequence). CDR3 DNA sequence: TGTGCCAGCGGATCCGGGACTAGCGGGACCGGGGAGCTGTTTTTT. Its translation: CASGSGTSGTGELFF.

V is TRBV7-8 and J is TRBJ2-1; tentatively, D is TRBD1 or TRBD2 (5 bases each). Germline V gives CDR1 SGHVS, CDR2 FQNEAQ. Trimming pared 3 bases from V and 0 bases from J, leaving 12 bases between. This CDR3 is 16 amino acids long. This CDR3 reads CASSLTMGPSYNEQFF. CDR3 DNA: TGTGCCAGCAGCTTGACGATGGGACCCTCCTACAATGAGCAGTTCTTC.

This chain links TRBV19 with TRBJ2-4; 7 bases line up with TRBD1. The CDR3 extends over 14 amino acids. With V trimmed by 4 bases and J by 5 bases, 5 bases remained unmatched. Germline CDR1 reads LNHDA; CDR2 reads SQIVND (reference sequence). The CDR3: CASSKPGTENIQYF. The CDR3 coding sequence is TGTGCCAGTAGTAAGCCCGGGACAGAAAACATTCAGTACTTC.

This rearrangement joins TRBV28 to TRBJ2-1; tentatively, D is TRBD2 (5 bases). Trimming removed 2 bases at V and 0 bases at J, with 11 bases between. CDR1 and CDR2 (germline): MDHEN, SYDVKM. The CDR3 sequence is 16 residues long. CDR3 protein: CASSLDMGASYNEQFF. The CDR3 coding sequence is TGTGCCAGCAGTTTAGATATGGGAGCCTCCTACAATGAGCAGTTCTTC.

This chain links TRBV28 with TRBJ2-3; 9 positions agree with TRBD1. The trim removed 3 bases at V and 0 bases at J, leaving 4 bases unmatched. The CDR3 consists of 16 residues. CDR1 and CDR2 (germline): MDHEN, SYDVKM. CDR3 bases: TGTGCCAGCAGTTTTGGACAGGGGTCGAGCACAGATACGCAGTATTTT. Its translation: CASSFGQGSSTDTQYF.

The V and J genes are TRBV10-3 and TRBJ1-1, with no clear D. CDR3 length: 14 amino acids. V lost 0 bases and J 6 bases, leaving 11 bases between the germline ends. Germline lookup yields CDR1 ENHRY and CDR2 SYGVKD. For the CDR3, the DNA is TGTGCCATCAGTGAGTCAGGATGGACGGCTGAAGCTTTCTTT. Protein sequence: CAISESGWTAEAFF.

There are a few counts of this clone. The chain links TRBV9 to TRBJ1-2; D is undetermined. Deletions cut 4 bases from V and 5 bases from J, with 18 bases between. The CDR3 is made up of 15 amino acids. Germline V gives CDR1 SGDLS, CDR2 YYNGEE. This chain's CDR3 is CASSTNGGRRYGYTF. The CDR3, as DNA: TGTGCCAGCAGCACAAATGGAGGGAGACGGTATGGCTACACCTTC.

This rearrangement joins TRBV19 to TRBJ1-4; 8 bases fit TRBD1. CDR3 size: 15 residues. The V gene's germline CDR1 is LNHDA and CDR2 SQIVND (reference sequence). V was pared by 6 bases and J by 8 bases, with 11 bases of the junction left unmatched. CDR3 sequence reads: CASSGSGGFREKLFF. The CDR3 DNA follows: TGTGCCAGTAGCGGATCAGGGGGCTTTCGAGAAAAACTGTTTTTT.

This chain connects TRBV2 to TRBJ2-2; D is uncertain. The CDR3 spans 16 residues. Germline values: CDR1 SNHLY, CDR2 FYNNEI. The V and J ends lost 6 bases and 1 base respectively, with 15 bases between them. The chain's CDR3 is CASRQWAVGNTGELFF. The CDR3 DNA follows: TGTGCCAGCAGGCAATGGGCGGTGGGGAACACCGGGGAGCTGTTTTTT.

This chain links TRBV19 with TRBJ1-2, with unresolved D. The germline gives CDR1 LNHDA, CDR2 SQIVND (reference sequence). V gave up 3 bases and J gave up 4 bases, with 9 bases separating them. The CDR3 extends over 13 amino acids. CDR3 sequence: CASSISGPYGYTF. The CDR3 nucleotides read TGTGCCAGTAGTATTAGCGGGCCCTATGGCTACACCTTC. Full variable domain (remainder filled in from reference TRBV19 and TRBJ1-2): DGGITQSPKYLFRKEGQNVTLSCEQNLNHDAMYWYRQDPGQGLRLIYYSQIVNDFQKGDIAEGYSVSREKKESFPLTVTSAQKNPTAFYLCASSISGPYGYTFGSGTRLTVV.

This clone showed up just a few times. The chain has TRBV5-5 and TRBJ2-2; D gene uncertain. In germline, CDR1 is SGHKS, CDR2 YYEKEE (reference sequence). V was trimmed by 2 bases and J by 6 bases, leaving 5 bases between them. This CDR3 has 12 amino acids. CDR3 loop: CASSLTPGELFF. The CDR3 DNA follows: TGTGCCAGCAGCTTAACACCCGGGGAGCTGTTTTTT.

The J gene is TRBJ1-2, the V gene TRBV5-1; D perhaps matches TRBD1 (5 bases). CDR1 and CDR2 from the germline V gene are SGHRS and YFSETQ. Trimming pared 3 bases from V and 5 bases from J, leaving 20 bases between. The CDR3 has 16 amino acids. The CDR3 sequence is CASSSGTANFPYGYTF. The CDR3 bases are TGCGCCAGCAGCTCCGGGACCGCAAATTTTCCATATGGCTACACCTTC.

The rearrangement links TRBV19 to TRBJ1-3, with D uncertain. The CDR3 spans 16 residues. In germline, CDR1 is LNHDA, CDR2 SQIVND (reference sequence). Trimming removed 1 base from V and 0 bases from J, with 10 bases in between. CDR3 nucleotide sequence: TGTGCCAGTAGTATAGTCCATGGCGGCTCTGGAAACACCATATATTTT. It encodes CASSIVHGGSGNTIYF.

The chain recombines TRBV5-1 with TRBJ2-2; 8 bases map to TRBD2. There are 17 residues in the CDR3. With V trimmed by 1 base and J by 1 base, 6 bases remained unmatched. CDR1 and CDR2 from the germline V gene are SGHRS and YFSETQ. CDR3 protein: CASSLSGLAVNTGELFF. CDR3 DNA sequence: TGCGCCAGCAGCTTGAGTGGACTAGCAGTGAACACCGGGGAGCTGTTTTTT.

This clone is a singleton in its sample. Other DNA sequences in the same sample also yield this CDR3. The J gene is TRBJ2-2, the V gene TRBV28, with D hard to call. Germline V gives CDR1 MDHEN, CDR2 SYDVKM. CDR3 length equals 12 residues. V was pared by 6 bases and J by 4 bases, with 6 bases between. CDR3 DNA: TGTGCCAGCAGCCTGCTCACCGGGGAGCTGTTTTTT. The encoded protein is CASSLLTGELFF.

The chain couples TRBV5-1 to TRBJ1-3; possible D gene TRBD1, 5 bases. The V gene's germline CDR1 is SGHRS and CDR2 YFSETQ. The CDR3 contains 17 residues. The V gene lost 2 bases and the J gene lost 0 bases, with 15 bases spanning the gap. The CDR3 DNA sequence: TGCGCCAGCAGCTTAAATCCGGGACTGAACTCTGGAAACACCATATATTTT. Its translation: CASSLNPGLNSGNTIYF.

The chain uses TRBV5-5 and TRBJ2-2; the D is unclear. CDR1 and CDR2 (germline): SGHKS, YYEKEE (reference sequence). Between the trimmed V and J ends, which lost 0 bases and 6 bases, there was a span of 12 bases. CDR3 size: 15 residues. CDR3 sequence reads: CASSLETRSSGELFF. As DNA, the CDR3 is TGTGCCAGCAGCTTGGAGACAAGGAGTTCCGGGGAGCTGTTTTTT. Full variable domain (rest looked up from reference TRBV5-5 and TRBJ2-2): DAGVTQSPTHLIKTRGQQVTLRCSPISGHKSVSWYQQVLGQGPQFIFQYYEKEERGRGNFPDRFSARQFPNYSSELNVNALLLGDSALYLCASSLETRSSGELFFGEGSRLTVL.

This chain connects TRBV6-1 to TRBJ1-2, with a tentative D call TRBD1 (6 bases). V was clipped by 6 bases and J by 8 bases, with 16 bases between them. Germline V lookup: CDR1 MNHNS, CDR2 SASEGT. The CDR3 is 13 amino acids. In DNA form, the CDR3 reads TGTGCCAGCAGCAACGGGGGGGCTCAGGGCTACACCTTC. The encoded protein is CASSNGGAQGYTF.

This clone has more than one count but fewer than ten. V usage is TRBV30 and J usage is TRBJ2-3, with D maybe TRBD2 (6 bases). Germline V gives CDR1 GTSNPN, CDR2 SVGIG (reference sequence). Trimming took 0 bases from V and 6 from J, leaving 10 bases between them. The CDR3 length is 13 residues. CDR3 amino acids: CAWSVRSGDTQYF. The CDR3, as DNA: TGTGCCTGGAGTGTACGGAGCGGGGATACGCAGTATTTT.

This clone has just one count. This rearrangement joins TRBV30 to TRBJ1-1; 8 bases match TRBD1. Germline trimming cut 7 bases from V and 11 bases from J; bases unmatched to any gene: 18. The CDR3 is 14 residues long. CDR1 GTSNPN and CDR2 SVGIG come from the germline V gene (reference sequence). CDR3 region: CASYFGAGGVAAFF. In DNA form, the CDR3 reads TGTGCCTCCTATTTCGGGGCAGGGGGCGTCGCGGCTTTCTTT.

The chain is built from TRBV27 and TRBJ1-1; D is undetermined. The germline CDR1 and CDR2 sequences are MNHEY and SMNVEV (reference sequence). V shed 6 bases and J shed 1 base, with 9 bases lying between them. This CDR3 spans 13 amino acids. CDR3 coding DNA: TGTGCCAGCAGACTGACTCAGAACACTGAAGCTTTCTTT. Translation: CASRLTQNTEAFF.

DNA for the CDR3: TGTGCCAGCAGCCAAGATAGTCGGGGACCCTCTGGAAACACCATATATTTT. This sequence encodes CASSQDSRGPSGNTIYF. The gene calls are TRBV4-2 and TRBJ1-3, with a tentative D call TRBD1 (5 bases). CDR1 LGHNA and CDR2 YNFKEQ come from the germline V gene. Trimming shortened V by 0 bases and J by 0 bases, and 12 bases separated the two germline ends. The CDR3 totals 17 residues.

This chain joins TRBV9 and TRBJ1-1; the D is unclear. V was cut by 4 bases and J by 0 bases, with 10 bases left in between. From germline, CDR1 is SGDLS and CDR2 YYNGEE. The CDR3 runs to 14 residues. CDR3 in amino acids: CASSHLDMNTEAFF. The CDR3 nucleotides read TGTGCCAGCAGCCATCTCGACATGAACACTGAAGCTTTCTTT. Together with reference TRBV9 and TRBJ1-1, the CDR3 gives the full variable domain: DSGVTQTPKHLITATGQRVTLRCSPRSGDLSVYWYQQSLDQGLQFLIQYYNGEERAKGNILERFSAQQFPDLHSELNLSSLELGDSALYFCASSHLDMNTEAFFGQGTRLTVV.

The rearrangement joins TRBV6-5 to TRBJ2-1; possible D gene TRBD2, 5 bases. The V end lost 4 bases, the J end lost 2 bases, and 9 bases lay between the germline ends. Germline V gene sequence: CDR1 MNHEY, CDR2 SVGAGI. The length of the CDR3 is 14 residues. CDR3 amino acids: CASSSTGAYNEQFF. CDR3 in DNA: TGTGCCAGCAGTTCCACCGGGGCCTACAATGAGCAGTTCTTC.

The chain couples TRBV19 to TRBJ1-1; tentative D call: TRBD1 (5 bases). The CDR3 covers 17 residues. Germline V gene sequence: CDR1 LNHDA, CDR2 SQIVND (reference sequence). V was pared by 7 bases and J by 0 bases, with 21 bases between. This CDR3 reads CASNPPAGLPMNTEAFF. CDR3 nucleotide sequence: TGTGCCAGTAACCCCCCGGCAGGGCTTCCAATGAACACTGAAGCTTTCTTT.

This chain uses TRBV28 with TRBJ1-2; D not resolved. Trimming removed 9 bases at V and 5 bases at J, with 19 bases between. Germline V gene data show CDR1 as MDHEN and CDR2 as SYDVKM. This CDR3 has 14 amino acids. CDR3 coding DNA: TGTGCCAGTCGGCACGGGGAAGATACGTATGGCTACACCTTC. Amino acid sequence: CASRHGEDTYGYTF.